These 22 T cell receptor beta chains came from one sample sequenced in a study of cytomegalovirus exposure and HLA in healthy donors. The primer mix had 60 Vbeta and 13 Jbeta primers. This table comes from immunoSEQ multiplex PCR, and its TCRdb copy is limited to in-frame clones, with some not included. The sample holds 100,000 to 150,000 clones, 84% seen once. The sample taken for sequencing was PBMCs. The origin of the receptors is a woman aged 18-35 years in good health and CMV-seropositive.

The table lists this clone with a few counts. V usage is TRBV7-6 and J usage is TRBJ2-5; weak D call: TRBD1 (5 bases). Germline CDR1 and CDR2: SGHVS and FNYEAQ. The V end was cut by 5 bases, the J end by 3 bases, with 10 bases between. The CDR3 loop spans 13 amino acids. CDR3 sequence: CASSEDSKETQYF. CDR3 nucleotides: TGTGCCAGCAGCGAAGACAGTAAAGAGACCCAGTACTTC.

In regard to this clone: Mismatch with germline at one junction end may stem from a read error. V is TRBV7-9 and J is TRBJ2-5; TRBD2 agrees at 8 bases. The CDR3 loop spans 14 amino acids. CDR1 is SEHNR and CDR2 is FQNEAQ in the germline V gene (reference sequence). The CDR3 is CSSSSRTSIMTQYF. CDR3 sequence (DNA): TGTTCCAGCAGCTCACGGACTAGCATAATGACCCAGTACTTC.

The rearrangement uses TRBV11-2 and TRBJ2-5, with 10 bases identical to TRBD1. The J call may be mistaken, given a closer DNA end match to TRBJ2-7. Germline V gene sequence: CDR1 SGHAT, CDR2 FQNNGV. This CDR3 region has 15 residues. The DNA of the CDR3 is TGTGCCAGCAGCTCCGGGACAGGGGAGTTCTACGAGCAGTACTTC. As protein: CASSSGTGEFYEQYF.

The rearrangement uses TRBV11-3 and TRBJ1-6; the D is unclear. V lost 0 bases and J lost 9, with 6 bases in between. This CDR3 has 13 amino acids. Germline V lookup: CDR1 SGHNT, CDR2 YENEEA. The CDR3 region is CASSLDLSSPLHF. In DNA, the CDR3 is TGTGCCAGCAGCTTAGACTTGAGTTCACCCCTCCACTTT.

Comments on this clone: The missing conserved phenylalanine or tryptophan at the end of this CDR3 makes a read error likely. The V gene is TRBV9, the J gene TRBJ1-2; TRBD1 agrees at 7 bases. The CDR3 spans 14 residues. Germline CDR1 and CDR2: SGDLS and YYNGEE. J gave up 7 bases and V 0 bases, and 6 bases lay outside the gene matches. Here the CDR3 reads CASSVGNAGGGYTS. The CDR3 DNA reads as TGTGCCAGCAGCGTAGGGAATGCAGGGGGTGGCTACACCTCC.

This chain connects TRBV21-1 to TRBJ2-7; the table's D call, TRBD1, has no DNA check behind it. TRBV21-1 is an annotated pseudogene. The CDR3 loop spans 15 amino acids. The CDR3 nucleotides are TGTGCCGTCACAGGTAGTGGACAGCTGGTGTACGAGCAGTACTTC. Amino acid sequence: CAVTGSGQLVYEQYF.

The chain links TRBV6-5 to TRBJ2-3; TRBD2 is a possible D gene (6 bases). This CDR3 comprises 15 residues. The V and J ends lost 4 bases and 4 bases respectively, with 15 bases between them. Germline V gives CDR1 MNHEY, CDR2 SVGAGI. The CDR3 nucleotides are TGTGCCAGCAGTTTGTCTCCTAGCGAGGCAGATACGCAGTATTTT. Its protein is CASSLSPSEADTQYF.

The chain joins TRBV5-4 to TRBJ1-1; D is perhaps TRBD1 (5 bases). The germline V gene encodes CDR1 SGHNT and CDR2 YYREEE (reference sequence). The V end was cut by 1 base, the J end by 5 bases, with 9 bases between. The length of the CDR3 is 13 residues. The CDR3 protein is CASSLQGLTEAFF. The CDR3 nucleotides are TGTGCCAGCAGCTTGCAGGGTTTAACTGAAGCTTTCTTT.

The chain joins TRBV5-1 to TRBJ2-3; 11 nucleotides line up with TRBD2. There are 16 residues in the CDR3. CDR1 SGHRS and CDR2 YFSETQ come from the germline V gene. Unmatched junction bases numbered 3, after V lost 2 bases and J lost 1 base. CDR3 nucleotides: TGCGCCAGCAGCTTAATGGGACTAGCGGGCACAGATACGCAGTATTTT. It yields the protein CASSLMGLAGTDTQYF.

This chain joins TRBV19 and TRBJ2-7; D call uncertain. The V gene's germline CDR1 is LNHDA and CDR2 SQIVND (reference sequence). The V end was cut by 2 bases, the J end by 5 bases, with 7 bases between. CDR3 length: 12 residues. This chain's CDR3 is CASSISPDEQYF. The CDR3 nucleotides read TGTGCCAGTAGTATATCTCCTGACGAGCAGTACTTC.

The rearrangement joins TRBV6-4 to TRBJ2-1; TRBD1 matches 12 bases. The CDR3 contains 18 residues. The trim removed 0 bases at V and 4 bases at J, leaving 7 bases unmatched. Germline CDR1 MRHNA, CDR2 SNTAGT. DNA for the CDR3: TGTGCCAGCAGTGACTCCCCCCTGGGACAGGGGGCATACAATGAGCAGTTCTTC. Translating it yields CASSDSPLGQGAYNEQFF.

This chain links TRBV11-2 with TRBJ2-3, with D perhaps TRBD2 (5 bases). CDR3 length: 16 amino acids. V gave up 1 base and J gave up 4 bases, with 15 bases separating them. Germline V lookup: CDR1 SGHAT, CDR2 FQNNGV. CDR3 region: CASSLVLGSGADTQYF. CDR3 bases: TGTGCCAGCAGCTTAGTGCTGGGGAGTGGAGCAGATACGCAGTATTTT.

The rearrangement joins TRBV28 to TRBJ2-2; the match to TRBD1 covers 8 bases. The CDR3 has 18 residues. V gave up 2 bases and J gave up 1 base; unmatched junction bases: 9. Looked up from germline, CDR1 is MDHEN and CDR2 is SYDVKM. CDR3 residues: CASSLGGTGIRNTGELFF. Written as DNA, the CDR3 is TGTGCCAGCAGTTTAGGGGGGACAGGAATAAGGAACACCGGGGAGCTGTTTTTT.

The chain joins TRBV7-9 to TRBJ2-7, with 7 positions matching TRBD1. CDR3 length: 16 residues. J lost 0 bases, V lost 5 bases, and 10 bases had no gene match. Germline lookup yields CDR1 SEHNR and CDR2 FQNEAQ (reference sequence). The chain's CDR3 is CASSLGTAGSSYEQYF. The CDR3 DNA sequence: TGTGCCAGCAGCCTGGGGACAGCCGGTAGCTCCTACGAGCAGTACTTC.

In this sample, this clone turned up a few times. The CDR3 sequence is CASRDRGLSSYEQYF. In nucleotides, the CDR3 is TGTGCCAGCAGGGACAGGGGCCTGAGCTCCTACGAGCAGTACTTC. The gene calls are TRBV2 and TRBJ2-7; the match to TRBD1 covers 9 bases. The CDR3 is made up of 15 amino acids. Germline assignment: CDR1 SNHLY and CDR2 FYNNEI. V lost 6 bases, J lost 0 bases, and 6 bases stayed unmatched.

About this clone: The junction shows a germline mismatch at one end, possibly a read error. The chain combines TRBV7-9 with TRBJ2-7; no firm D call. The length of the CDR3 is 11 residues. The germline gives CDR1 SEHNR, CDR2 FQNEAQ (reference sequence). The CDR3 protein is CSSSFTNEQYF. CDR3 bases: TGTTCCAGCAGCTTTACAAACGAGCAGTACTTC.

The chain employs TRBV5-1 and TRBJ2-5; TRBD1 might be the D (6 bases). Looked up from germline, CDR1 is SGHRS and CDR2 is YFSETQ. This CDR3 is 16 amino acids long. Trimming took off 6 bases at V and 1 base at J, with 19 bases between the two ends. The CDR3 loop is CASTFVGGRSQETQYF. Written as DNA, the CDR3 is TGCGCCAGCACGTTTGTAGGGGGACGAAGCCAAGAGACCCAGTACTTC.

The V and J genes are TRBV9 and TRBJ2-5; D is perhaps TRBD2 (6 bases). The germline V gene encodes CDR1 SGDLS and CDR2 YYNGEE. Trimming removed 4 bases from V and 1 base from J, with 14 bases in between. The CDR3 extends over 15 amino acids. Here the CDR3 reads CASSSYGGPQETQYF. The CDR3 DNA reads as TGTGCCAGCAGCTCGTACGGGGGTCCCCAAGAGACCCAGTACTTC.

This chain connects TRBV18 to TRBJ2-7; the match to TRBD2 covers 13 bases. CDR3 size: 17 residues. Looked up from germline, CDR1 is KGHSH and CDR2 is LQKENI. V shed 0 bases and J 4 bases; nucleotides not matched to a gene: 6. Here the CDR3 reads CASSPPRLAGGGYEQYF. The CDR3 region has the DNA TGTGCCAGCTCACCACCGCGACTAGCGGGGGGTGGTTACGAGCAGTACTTC. The whole variable domain, filled in from reference TRBV18 and TRBJ2-7, reads NAGVMQNPRHLVRRRGQEARLRCSPMKGHSHVYWYRQLPEEGLKFMVYLQKENIIDESGMPKERFSAEFPKEGPSILRIQQVVRGDSAAYFCASSPPRLAGGGYEQYFGPGTRLTVT.

The chain has TRBV7-9 and TRBJ2-5; possible D gene TRBD1, 5 bases. Near its end, the DNA agrees better with TRBJ2-7, so the J call may be wrong. Germline CDR1 and CDR2: SEHNR and FQNEAQ (reference sequence). This CDR3 contains 18 residues. CDR3 protein: CASSLVTPRVPRDYEQYF. The DNA for the CDR3 is TGTGCCAGCAGCTTAGTTACTCCCCGAGTTCCCAGGGACTACGAGCAGTACTTC.

The rearrangement uses TRBV2 and TRBJ2-1, with 12 bases aligning to TRBD2. The V and J ends lost 4 bases and 7 bases, in that order; junction bases with no gene match: 5. Germline V lookup: CDR1 SNHLY, CDR2 FYNNEI. This CDR3 region has 15 residues. The CDR3 protein is CASSATSGGGNEQFF. Written as DNA, the CDR3 is TGTGCCAGCAGTGCGACTAGCGGGGGAGGAAATGAGCAGTTCTTC.

This chain joins TRBV19 and TRBJ2-5; perhaps TRBD2 as D (6 bases). V gave up 7 bases and J gave up 5 bases, with 8 bases separating them. From germline, CDR1 is LNHDA and CDR2 SQIVND (reference sequence). CDR3 size: 11 residues. The CDR3 nucleotides read TGTGCCAGTACCGCGGGGGAGACCCAGTACTTC. Amino acid sequence: CASTAGETQYF.